This TCR beta chain was retrieved from a study of brain T cells in children with intractable seizures. The protocol was immunoSEQ multiplex PCR, while the TCRdb copy is restricted to in-frame clones and leaves out a portion. The sample carries 5,600 or so clones, around 90% recorded once. Study findings and constraints: Viral specificity was inferred only from CDR3 similarity; HCMV serostatus was unknown. Pre- and post-surgery blood differed in depth, so pre-surgery absences may be undersampling. Top 50 brain clonotypes included both public and private clones.

Surgery cases with the highest brain T cell transcript signatures were chosen for sequencing. At least one anti-epileptic drug was given before surgery. In regard to this clone: Its antigen remains unidentified.

Trimming took 9 bases from V and 6 from J; bases not matched to a gene: 15. CDR1 and CDR2 from the germline V gene are SGHNT and YYREEE (reference sequence). This CDR3 contains 17 residues. The source is a boy under two years old with focal cortical dysplasia and intractable seizures. The chain has TRBV5-4 and TRBJ2-2; TRBD2 matches 12 bases. The material sequenced was resected brain tissue, taken at surgery. The CDR3 reads CATTQPSGGVEAGELFF. The CDR3 DNA reads as TGTGCCACCACACAACCTAGCGGGGGGGTAGAGGCCGGGGAGCTGTTTTTT.